This T cell receptor beta chain was sequenced in a study of shared clonotypes between healthy human individuals. This CDR3 spans 16 amino acids. Per the germline V gene, CDR1 is SGDLS and CDR2 is YYNGEE. V was clipped by 3 bases and J by 2 bases; unmatched bases: 6. Assay runs were performed at deep level. Unsorted PBMC replicate PCRs used around 320 ng DNA, tens of thousands of T cell genomes. It was on ten immunoSEQ deep assay plates that unsorted PBMC DNA was sequenced. Authors' methods: Without quality scores, immunoSEQ junctional reads could not be filtered like full-length reads. Method: immunoSEQ multiplex PCR; TCRdb's copy keeps in-frame clones and lacks some. The V and J calls and the clone size are those of that table, but D and trimming were determined from the DNA. This sample has around 480,000 clones, with over 75% found just once.

The sequence derives from a woman aged 40 to 50 in good health. Some clones in this sample may be carry-over from other donors' samples. The V and J genes are TRBV9 and TRBJ2-1, with 9 bases lining up with TRBD2. Input material: PBMCs. The CDR3 DNA sequence: TGTGCCAGCAGCGCCGTACTAGCGGGTGCCTACAATGAGCAGTTCTTC. Amino acids: CASSAVLAGAYNEQFF. The whole variable domain, remainder taken from reference TRBV9 and TRBJ2-1, is DSGVTQTPKHLITATGQRVTLRCSPRSGDLSVYWYQQSLDQGLQFLIQYYNGEERAKGNILERFSAQQFPDLHSELNLSSLELGDSALYFCASSAVLAGAYNEQFFGPGTRLTVL.